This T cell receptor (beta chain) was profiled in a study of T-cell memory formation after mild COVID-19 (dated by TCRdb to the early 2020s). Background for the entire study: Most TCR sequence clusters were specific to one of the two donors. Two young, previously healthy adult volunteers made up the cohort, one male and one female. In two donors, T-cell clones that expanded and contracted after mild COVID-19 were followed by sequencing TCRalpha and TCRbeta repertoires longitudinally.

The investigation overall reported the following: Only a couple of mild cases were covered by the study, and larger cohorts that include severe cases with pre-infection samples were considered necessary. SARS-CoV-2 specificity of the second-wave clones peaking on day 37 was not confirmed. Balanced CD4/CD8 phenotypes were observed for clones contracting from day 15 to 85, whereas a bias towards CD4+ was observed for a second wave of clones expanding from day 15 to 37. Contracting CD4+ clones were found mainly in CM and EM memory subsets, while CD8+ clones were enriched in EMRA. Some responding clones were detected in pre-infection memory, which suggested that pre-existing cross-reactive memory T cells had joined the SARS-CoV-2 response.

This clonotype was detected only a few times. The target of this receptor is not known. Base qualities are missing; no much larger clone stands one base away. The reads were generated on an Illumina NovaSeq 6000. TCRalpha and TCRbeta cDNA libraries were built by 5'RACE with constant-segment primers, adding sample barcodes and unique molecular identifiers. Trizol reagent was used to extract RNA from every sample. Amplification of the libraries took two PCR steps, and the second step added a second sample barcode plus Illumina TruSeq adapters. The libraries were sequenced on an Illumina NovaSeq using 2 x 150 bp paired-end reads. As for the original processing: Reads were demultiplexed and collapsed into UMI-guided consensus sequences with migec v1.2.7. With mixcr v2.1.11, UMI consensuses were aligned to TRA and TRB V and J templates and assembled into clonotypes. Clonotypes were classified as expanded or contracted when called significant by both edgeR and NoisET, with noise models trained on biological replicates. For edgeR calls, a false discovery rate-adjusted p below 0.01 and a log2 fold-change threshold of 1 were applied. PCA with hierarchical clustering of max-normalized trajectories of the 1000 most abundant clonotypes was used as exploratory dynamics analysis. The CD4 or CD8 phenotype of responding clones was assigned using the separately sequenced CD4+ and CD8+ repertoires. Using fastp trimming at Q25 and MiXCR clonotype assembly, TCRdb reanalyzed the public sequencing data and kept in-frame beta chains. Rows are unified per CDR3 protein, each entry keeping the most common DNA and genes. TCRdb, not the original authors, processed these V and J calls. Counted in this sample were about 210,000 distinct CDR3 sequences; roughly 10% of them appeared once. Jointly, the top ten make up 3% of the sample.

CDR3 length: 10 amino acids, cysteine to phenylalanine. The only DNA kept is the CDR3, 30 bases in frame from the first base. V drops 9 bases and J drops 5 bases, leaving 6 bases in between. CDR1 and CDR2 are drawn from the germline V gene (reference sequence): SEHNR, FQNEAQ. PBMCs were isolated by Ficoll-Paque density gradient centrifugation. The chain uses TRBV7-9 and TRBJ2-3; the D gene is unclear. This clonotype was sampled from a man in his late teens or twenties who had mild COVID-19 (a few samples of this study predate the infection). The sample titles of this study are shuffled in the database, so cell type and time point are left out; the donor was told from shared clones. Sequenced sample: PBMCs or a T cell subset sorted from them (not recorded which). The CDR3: CASELDTQYF. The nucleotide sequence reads TGTGCCAGTGAATTAGATACGCAGTATTTT.